The clone carrying this T cell receptor (beta chain) was detected once. Antigen: not known. These data belong to a study of cytomegalovirus exposure and HLA in healthy donors. Study results and caveats: The study reported that TCR beta sequences accurately predicted HLA-A and HLA-B alleles in most subjects. According to the study, around 160 TCR beta chains were cytomegalovirus-associated. Common viral pathogens seemed, in a later analysis, to connect with several of the most significant clusters. V- and J-gene trimming in TCR beta was tied to a missense DCLRE1C variant by an analysis performed later.

Germline lookup yields CDR1 SGHRS and CDR2 YFSETQ. Trimming at V came to 4 bases and at J to 5 bases, leaving 7 bases not matched to a gene. The CDR3 covers 14 residues. The PCR used 60 Vbeta and 13 Jbeta primers. The protocol was immunoSEQ multiplex PCR, while the TCRdb copy is restricted to in-frame clones and leaves out a portion. The sample records over 55,000 clones, roughly 80% being singletons. The clonotype originates from a man in his forties in good health and CMV-seronegative. Sequenced input: PBMCs. The rearrangement joins TRBV5-1 to TRBJ1-2, with 8 bases aligning to TRBD1. Here the CDR3 DNA reads TGCGCCAGCAGCGGCACTGGGACAGGTTATGGCTACACCTTC. Its protein is CASSGTGTGYGYTF.